The clone carrying this T cell receptor beta chain was seen a handful of times. The data stem from a study of blood T cell repertoires in COVID-19. Whole-study context: COVID-19 samples collected from the United States, Italy and Spain covered acute and convalescent phases.

How the authors handled the data: For nucleated cells, counts were estimated from reference gene primer amplification. The method was immunoSEQ multiplex PCR; TCRdb's version includes in-frame clones alone and lacks a portion of them. That table supplies the V and J calls and clone size; D and trimming were determined from the DNA. The repertoire consists of about 200,000 clones, with 80% to 90% occurring once and the leading ten covering around 8.9%. The CDR3 is made up of 12 amino acids. The germline V gene encodes CDR1 SEHNR and CDR2 FQNEAQ (reference sequence). V lost 5 bases and J lost 12; bases outside the gene matches: 8.

Input material: PBMCs or T cells enriched from blood (not recorded which). The chain joins TRBV7-9 to TRBJ2-7; 9 bases align to TRBD1. This receptor was obtained from a woman aged 18-29 years who had recovered from COVID-19. The CDR3 here is CASSQDRGPPYF. CDR3 nucleotides: TGTGCCAGCAGCCAGGACAGGGGCCCTCCGTACTTC. Looking up the rest from reference TRBV7-9 and TRBJ2-7 gives the full variable domain: DTGVSQNPRHKITKRGQNVTFRCDPISEHNRLYWYRQTLGQGPEFLTYFQNEAQLEKSRLLSDRFSAERPKGSFSTLEIQRTEQGDSAMYLCASSQDRGPPYFGPGTRLTVT.